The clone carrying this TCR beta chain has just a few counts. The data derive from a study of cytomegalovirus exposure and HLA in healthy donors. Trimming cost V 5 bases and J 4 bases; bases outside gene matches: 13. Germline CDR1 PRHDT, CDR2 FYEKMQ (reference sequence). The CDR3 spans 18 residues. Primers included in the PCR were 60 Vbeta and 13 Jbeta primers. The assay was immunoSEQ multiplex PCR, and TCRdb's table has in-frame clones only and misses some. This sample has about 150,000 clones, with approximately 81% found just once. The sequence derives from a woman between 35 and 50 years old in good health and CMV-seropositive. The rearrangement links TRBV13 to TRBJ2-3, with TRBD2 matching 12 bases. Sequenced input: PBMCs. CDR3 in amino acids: CASSPLSRLAGEADTQYF. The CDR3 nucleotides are TGTGCCAGCAGCCCCCTATCCCGACTAGCGGGAGAGGCAGATACGCAGTATTTT. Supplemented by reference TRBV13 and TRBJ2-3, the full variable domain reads AAGVIQSPRHLIKEKRETATLKCYPIPRHDTVYWYQQGPGQDPQFLISFYEKMQSDKGSIPDRFSAQQFSDYHSELNMSSLELGDSALYFCASSPLSRLAGEADTQYFGPGTRLTVL.